This TCR beta chain was captured in a study of human T cells and chemical hapten exposure. Points from the study as a whole: The number of TCRs over 1 in 1000 frequency stayed unchanged after DPC. Relative to control repertoires, expanded TCRs gave rise to significantly more large CDR3 similarity clusters.

This clonotype was seen repeatedly, ten times or more. The antigen remains unidentified. Indicated time point: patch test 2, 6 weeks after DPC sensitization. The sample's treatment: therapeutic diphenylcyclopropenone sensitization with weekly scalp DPC. Unfractionated whole blood was the source from which total RNA was extracted. As the library was built, unique molecular identifiers were attached to individual cDNA molecules. A single record per CDR3 protein comes from TCRdb applying MiXCR to the RACE reads. The sample records about 70,000 distinct CDR3 sequences, 7.5% to 9.5% being singletons. The CDR3 runs to 12 residues. The V and J ends lost 5 bases and 8 bases respectively, with 10 bases between them. CDR1 is SGHAT and CDR2 is FQNNGV in the germline V gene.

The V call is TRBV11-2, the J call TRBJ2-1; D ambiguous. Specimen: whole blood, collected in connection with sensitization to the hapten diphenylcyclopropenone (DPC). The receptor comes from a woman in her 50s with alopecia areata. Some clones in this sample may be carry-over from other donors' samples. The CDR3 here is CASSGDRDEQFF. Here the CDR3 DNA reads TGTGCCAGCAGCGGGGATAGGGATGAGCAGTTCTTC.